This TCR beta chain was captured in a study of Tregs in tolerant kidney transplant recipients. Study-wide findings and caveats: Activated donor B cell expansion appeared to reveal the most relevant donor-specific TCRbeta repertoire.

CD4+CD25+CD127- Tregs, CD4+CD25- non-Tregs, CD4 and CD8 cells were sorted. Germline V gives CDR1 DFQATT, CDR2 SNEGSKA (reference sequence). The CDR3 totals 15 residues. Losses at the gene ends were 6 bases for V and 3 bases for J; bases not matched to a gene: 8. In regard to this clone: What it binds is unknown. Read sequence stops 3 residues before the CDR3 end, and the germline J gene provides the missing end.

Repertoires were generated with immunoSEQ multiplex PCR, while TCRdb's copy carries only in-frame clones and drops some. This repertoire comprises about 48,000 clones; its ten largest clones make up about 0.85%. The TCR sequence derives from a human donor who received a combined kidney and bone marrow transplant. The V and J genes are TRBV20-1 and TRBJ2-2, with TRBD2 matching 9 bases. Sequenced here: CD4+ T cells from blood, sampled before the transplant. Incomplete CDR3 DNA: TGCAGTGCGACCGGGACTAGCCTTTACACCGGGGAG. Translation: CSATGTSLYTGE. The full CDR3 protein is CSATGTSLYTGELFF.